Shown below are 18 T cell receptor beta chains from a single sample sequenced in a study of cytotoxic CD8 clonotypes in ibrutinib-treated CLL. Measured with immunoSEQ multiplex PCR; TCRdb has only the in-frame clones, and not every one. Of about 140,000 clones listed, 80% are singletons. The sample in question was PBMCs, obtained after 36 months of ibrutinib treatment. These TCRs come from a human donor with chronic lymphocytic leukemia.

The chain links TRBV5-6 to TRBJ1-1; 10 nucleotides agree with TRBD1. The germline V gene encodes CDR1 SGHDT and CDR2 YYEEEE. V shed 5 bases and J 3 bases; nucleotides not matched to a gene: 4. The CDR3 is 14 residues long. The chain's CDR3 is CASSWDRGYTEAFF. DNA of the CDR3: TGTGCCAGCAGTTGGGACAGGGGTTACACTGAAGCTTTCTTT.

The rearrangement joins TRBV30 to TRBJ2-2; 10 nucleotides agree with TRBD1. The CDR3 runs to 14 residues. Trimming cost V 3 bases and J 5 bases; bases outside gene matches: 3. Per germline, CDR1 GTSNPN and CDR2 SVGIG (reference sequence). As DNA, the CDR3 is TGTGCCTGGAGGGGGACAGGGGATACCGGGGAGCTGTTTTTT. Its protein is CAWRGTGDTGELFF.

The chain recombines TRBV9 with TRBJ2-7; the match to TRBD2 covers 7 bases. Germline-derived CDR1 and CDR2 are SGDLS and YYNGEE. V gave up 4 bases and J gave up 6 bases; unmatched junction bases: 13. This CDR3 contains 15 residues. DNA for the CDR3: TGTGCCAGCAGCTCGAAACCCGGACTAGAGGGCGAGCAGTACTTC. Protein product: CASSSKPGLEGEQYF.

Only a few counts were recorded for this clone. The chain joins TRBV5-5 to TRBJ2-1; D is uncertain. V was trimmed by 4 bases and J by 1 base, leaving 12 bases between them. The CDR3 contains 15 residues. CDR1 is SGHKS, CDR2 YYEKEE, per germline (reference sequence). In DNA, the CDR3 is TGTGCCAGCAGCCCAATGGGTTTTTCCTACAATGAGCAGTTCTTC. Protein: CASSPMGFSYNEQFF. The full variable domain, completed using reference TRBV5-5 and TRBJ2-1, is DAGVTQSPTHLIKTRGQQVTLRCSPISGHKSVSWYQQVLGQGPQFIFQYYEKEERGRGNFPDRFSARQFPNYSSELNVNALLLGDSALYLCASSPMGFSYNEQFFGPGTRLTVL.

V gene TRBV19 combines with J gene TRBJ1-1; D call uncertain. This CDR3 has 13 amino acids. Deletions cut 4 bases from V and 0 bases from J, with 6 bases between. Germline V gene lookup returns CDR1 LNHDA and CDR2 SQIVND (reference sequence). In DNA, the CDR3 is TGTGCCAGTAGTACCCAACTGAACACTGAAGCTTTCTTT. Its protein product is CASSTQLNTEAFF.

The genes are TRBV6-5 and TRBJ2-7; D not resolved. The V end lost 3 bases, the J end lost 6 bases, and 12 bases lay between the germline ends. The length of the CDR3 is 13 residues. Germline CDR1 reads MNHEY; CDR2 reads SVGAGI. CDR3 residues: CASSYEGPGEQYF. CDR3 sequence (DNA): TGTGCCAGCAGTTATGAAGGGCCGGGCGAGCAGTACTTC.

The rearrangement links TRBV6-4 to TRBJ1-4; D gene uncertain. Germline CDR1 reads MRHNA; CDR2 reads SNTAGT. V lost 7 bases to trimming and J lost 0 bases, with 9 bases between them. This CDR3 comprises 14 residues. In DNA form, the CDR3 reads TGTGCCAGCAAGTGGATGGCAACTAATGAAAAACTGTTTTTT. Amino acids: CASKWMATNEKLFF.

The rearrangement links TRBV7-9 to TRBJ1-1; D might be TRBD1 (5 bases). CDR1 is SEHNR and CDR2 is FQNEAQ in the germline V gene (reference sequence). The CDR3 is 16 amino acids. Trimming took 7 bases from V and 5 from J, leaving 23 bases between them. CDR3 in DNA: TGTGCCAGCACCTCCAGGGAGTTGGGGGGAAGGACTGAAGCTTTCTTT. Translated: CASTSRELGGRTEAFF.

This clone qualifies as medium-sized. The rearrangement joins TRBV7-9 to TRBJ1-1, with 9 bases lining up with TRBD1. The CDR3 spans 12 residues. With V trimmed by 3 bases and J by 11 bases, 4 bases remained unmatched. Germline CDR1 reads SEHNR; CDR2 reads FQNEAQ (reference sequence). CDR3 sequence reads: CASSFTGGGAFF. The CDR3 nucleotides read TGTGCCAGCAGCTTTACAGGGGGCGGGGCTTTCTTT.

This chain connects TRBV7-9 to TRBJ2-1; D call uncertain. Looked up from germline, CDR1 is SEHNR and CDR2 is FQNEAQ (reference sequence). CDR3 length: 14 amino acids. Trimming removed 2 bases at V and 3 bases at J, with 8 bases between. This CDR3 is CASSLSANYNEQFF. Here the CDR3 DNA reads TGTGCCAGCAGCTTATCCGCAAACTACAATGAGCAGTTCTTC.

The chain uses TRBV7-2 and TRBJ2-3; tentative D call: TRBD2 (6 bases). Germline lookup yields CDR1 SGHTA and CDR2 FQGNSA. The CDR3 runs to 18 residues. Between the trimmed V and J ends, which lost 1 base and 2 bases, there was a span of 19 bases. CDR3 bases: TGTGCCAGCAGCTTAGGAGCTAGCGTCACAAAGATCACAGATACGCAGTATTTT. The encoded protein is CASSLGASVTKITDTQYF.

This chain joins TRBV28 and TRBJ1-4, with 9 bases that match TRBD1. This CDR3 spans 16 amino acids. With V trimmed by 7 bases and J by 8 bases, 14 bases remained unmatched. CDR1 and CDR2 from the germline V gene are MDHEN and SYDVKM. Here the CDR3 reads CASTRHSGTGSEKLFF. Written as DNA, the CDR3 is TGTGCCAGCACCAGACACTCCGGGACAGGGTCCGAAAAACTGTTTTTT.

This clone came up once. This chain connects TRBV21-1 to TRBJ1-4; TRBD1 is taken as the D call from the table, unchecked against the DNA. TRBV21-1 is noted as a pseudogene. The length of the CDR3 is 15 residues. CDR3 DNA sequence: TGTGCCAGCAGCCACACGGACACACTTAATGAAAAACTGTTTTTT. This gives the protein CASSHTDTLNEKLFF.

This rearrangement joins TRBV2 to TRBJ1-5, with 11 bases that match TRBD1. This CDR3 is 16 amino acids long. Germline V gene data show CDR1 as SNHLY and CDR2 as FYNNEI. Unmatched junction bases numbered 10, after V lost 6 bases and J lost 6 bases. The CDR3 here is CASSRTGGGSGQPQHF. As DNA, the CDR3 is TGTGCCAGCAGCCGGACAGGGGGCGGTTCGGGTCAGCCCCAGCATTTT.

This sequence joins TRBV28 and TRBJ1-5, with unresolved D. Germline lookup yields CDR1 MDHEN and CDR2 SYDVKM. Trimming took 6 bases from V and 4 from J, leaving 7 bases between them. The CDR3 is made up of 12 amino acids. CDR3 in DNA: TGTGCCAGCAGGGACCAGAATCAGCCCCAGCATTTT. Translation: CASRDQNQPQHF.

The chain carries TRBV10-1 and TRBJ2-1; the match to TRBD2 covers 9 bases. The germline V gene encodes CDR1 WNHNN and CDR2 SYGVQD (reference sequence). The CDR3 is 15 amino acids. V dropped 6 bases and J dropped 6; count of bases not matched to a gene: 9. The CDR3 here is CASRGGREGPNEQFF. In DNA, the CDR3 is TGCGCCAGCAGGGGCGGGCGGGAGGGCCCCAATGAGCAGTTCTTC.

This clone was picked up a small number of times. CDR3 nucleotide sequence: TGTGCCAGCAGTACGACAACAGGGGCGGATAGCAATCAGCCCCAGCATTTT. Amino acid sequence: CASSTTTGADSNQPQHF. V is TRBV25-1 and J is TRBJ1-5; 7 bases are a match to TRBD1. This CDR3 spans 17 amino acids. Losses at the gene ends were 5 bases for V and 0 bases for J; bases not matched to a gene: 10. Germline V gene data show CDR1 as MGHDK and CDR2 as SYGVNS. Full variable domain (outside the CDR3, taken from reference TRBV25-1 and TRBJ1-5): EADIYQTPRYLVIGTGKKITLECSQTMGHDKMYWYQQDPGMELHLIHYSYGVNSTEKGDLSSESTVSRIRTEHFPLTLESARPSHTSQYLCASSTTTGADSNQPQHFGDGTRLSIL.

This clone has a single count. This rearrangement joins TRBV7-9 to TRBJ2-1; TRBD2 matches 9 bases. The CDR3 is 15 amino acids. The V gene's germline CDR1 is SEHNR and CDR2 FQNEAQ (reference sequence). Trimming at V came to 2 bases and at J to 7 bases, leaving 6 bases not matched to a gene. CDR3 nucleotide sequence: TGTGCCAGCAGCTTACTGCGGGGGGGTAGTAATGAGCAGTTCTTC. Translated, it gives CASSLLRGGSNEQFF. Together with reference TRBV7-9 and TRBJ2-1, the CDR3 gives the full variable domain: DTGVSQNPRHKITKRGQNVTFRCDPISEHNRLYWYRQTLGQGPEFLTYFQNEAQLEKSRLLSDRFSAERPKGSFSTLEIQRTEQGDSAMYLCASSLLRGGSNEQFFGPGTRLTVL.